This entry lists 29 T cell receptor beta chains sequenced from one sample in a study of control samples from healthy donors and cancer patients. Sequencing used immunoSEQ multiplex PCR; TCRdb keeps in-frame clones, though not all of them. Of about 180,000 clones detected, around 87% appear once; the ten largest clones hold around 1.5%. The sequenced material came from blood. These receptors all come from a woman aged 50 to 65 in good health.

The CDR3 DNA sequence: TGTGCCAGCAGTTCCTCTTTGGTCTGGGGCCAGGGCGGAGGCTACACCTTC. Amino acids: CASSSSLVWGQGGGYTF. The V and J genes are TRBV28 and TRBJ1-2, with D possibly TRBD1 on 5 matching bases. Germline V gives CDR1 MDHEN, CDR2 SYDVKM. Trimming pared 4 bases from V and 8 bases from J, leaving 26 bases between. This CDR3 has 17 residues.

This sequence joins TRBV4-3 and TRBJ1-5; D ambiguous. From germline, CDR1 is LGHNA and CDR2 YSLEER. The CDR3 totals 15 residues. V was trimmed by 1 base and J by 3 bases, leaving 10 bases between them. The CDR3 bases are TGCGCCAGCAGCCAAGCCCCGGCGGACAATCAGCCCCAGCATTTT. It translates to CASSQAPADNQPQHF.

The chain is built from TRBV5-6 and TRBJ1-5, with D possibly matching TRBD1 (5 bases). Per the germline V gene, CDR1 is SGHDT and CDR2 is YYEEEE. Trimming took off 3 bases at V and 0 bases at J, with 7 bases between the two ends. The CDR3 sequence is 14 residues long. In DNA form, the CDR3 reads TGTGCCAGCAGCTCAGGGAATAGCAATCAGCCCCAGCATTTT. This sequence encodes CASSSGNSNQPQHF.

The CDR3 bases are TGTGCCAGCAGCTCCGGACAGGGGGGGAGCGGGGAGCTGTTTTTT. It yields the protein CASSSGQGGSGELFF. The chain employs TRBV7-6 and TRBJ2-2, with 10 bases matching TRBD1. V shed 4 bases, J shed 7 bases, and the junction held 6 bases outside the gene matches. CDR3 length: 15 residues. Germline assignment: CDR1 SGHVS and CDR2 FNYEAQ.

The chain is built from TRBV5-1 and TRBJ1-2; no clear D. The germline V gene has CDR1 SGHRS and CDR2 YFSETQ. V was pared by 0 bases and J by 6 bases, with 9 bases between. This CDR3 region has 13 residues. DNA of the CDR3: TGCGCCAGCAGCTTGGGGAGCCAGGATGGCTACACCTTC. Translated, it gives CASSLGSQDGYTF.

This chain connects TRBV23-1 to TRBJ1-5, with 9 bases fitting TRBD1. TRBV23-1 is designated an ORF whose function remains uncertain. CDR3 length equals 20 residues. After removal of 3 bases from V and 0 bases from J, the junction contained 15 bases not matched to a gene. The CDR3: CASSHPAGQGMDHSNQPQHF. CDR3 nucleotides: TGCGCCAGCAGTCATCCCGCGGGACAGGGTATGGACCATAGCAATCAGCCCCAGCATTTT.

The rearrangement joins TRBV28 to TRBJ1-1; D is uncertain. CDR3 size: 12 residues. The germline CDR1 and CDR2 sequences are MDHEN and SYDVKM. The V end lost 8 bases, the J end lost 2 bases, and 9 bases lay between the germline ends. CDR3 region: CASGPPNTEAFF. In nucleotides, the CDR3 is TGTGCCAGCGGCCCCCCTAACACTGAAGCTTTCTTT.

The chain couples TRBV7-9 to TRBJ2-5; no definite D call. V was trimmed by 3 bases and J by 5 bases, leaving 4 bases between them. The V gene's germline CDR1 is SEHNR and CDR2 FQNEAQ (reference sequence). The CDR3 is made up of 11 amino acids. The CDR3 spells CASSFGETQYF. The CDR3 nucleotides are TGTGCCAGCAGCTTTGGGGAGACCCAGTACTTC.

The genes are TRBV6-4 and TRBJ2-1; D call uncertain. Trimming left V 8 bases short and J 2 bases short, with 16 bases between. CDR1 is MRHNA, CDR2 SNTAGT, per germline. There are 15 residues in the CDR3. CDR3 region: CASSPSSGPYNEQFF. As DNA, the CDR3 is TGTGCCAGCTCTCCCTCTTCGGGCCCCTACAATGAGCAGTTCTTC.

This clone was picked up a small number of times. The chain has TRBV4-3 and TRBJ1-4; D may be TRBD1 (5 bases). The CDR3 loop spans 16 amino acids. V shed 1 base and J shed 4 bases, with 13 bases lying between them. CDR1 LGHNA and CDR2 YSLEER come from the germline V gene. The CDR3 DNA follows: TGCGCCAGCAGCCAAGGGGGGGGTCCCAGTAATGAAAAACTGTTTTTT. Translated: CASSQGGGPSNEKLFF.

The J gene is TRBJ2-5, the V gene TRBV30; TRBD2 matches at 12 bases. Germline-derived CDR1 and CDR2 are GTSNPN and SVGIG (reference sequence). The CDR3 has 18 residues. V shed 5 bases, J shed 5 bases, and the junction held 18 bases outside the gene matches. DNA for the CDR3: TGTGCCTGGTCGGAGCTCGGAAAGACTAGCGGGAGTGGGGAGACCCAGTACTTC. This gives the protein CAWSELGKTSGSGETQYF.

This chain uses TRBV28 with TRBJ2-7, with D maybe TRBD1 (6 bases). Germline values: CDR1 MDHEN, CDR2 SYDVKM. The V end was cut by 5 bases, the J end by 5 bases, with 13 bases between. This CDR3 region has 13 residues. CDR3 sequence (DNA): TGTGCCAGCAGTAAAACAGGGTCCAACGAGCAGTACTTC. Its protein is CASSKTGSNEQYF.

This clone was detected once. The rearrangement joins TRBV4-3 to TRBJ1-3; D call uncertain. Looked up from germline, CDR1 is LGHNA and CDR2 is YSLEER. Trimming cost V 1 base and J 0 bases, with 13 bases left between them. The CDR3 length is 17 residues. Here the CDR3 reads CASSQGSASYSGNTIYF. The DNA for the CDR3 is TGCGCCAGCAGCCAAGGATCCGCTTCCTACTCTGGAAACACCATATATTTT.

The rearrangement links TRBV5-6 to TRBJ2-3; D is ambiguous. This CDR3 is 13 amino acids long. The V gene lost 0 bases and the J gene lost 6 bases, with 8 bases spanning the gap. Germline V gene lookup returns CDR1 SGHDT and CDR2 YYEEEE. The CDR3 bases are TGTGCCAGCAGCTTGGCCTCGGCGGATACGCAGTATTTT. This encodes CASSLASADTQYF.

The gene calls are TRBV7-9 and TRBJ1-3, with TRBD1 matching over 8 bases. Germline-derived CDR1 and CDR2 are SEHNR and FQNEAQ (reference sequence). The length of the CDR3 is 14 residues. Trimming cost V 4 bases and J 2 bases; bases outside gene matches: 1. CDR3 protein: CASSSGGAGNTIYF. The DNA for the CDR3 is TGTGCCAGCAGCTCAGGGGGCGCTGGAAACACCATATATTTT.

This clone was counted once. The J gene is TRBJ2-5, the V gene TRBV19; D remains unclear. Trimming removed 4 bases from V and 1 base from J, with 7 bases in between. Germline loops: CDR1 LNHDA, CDR2 SQIVND (reference sequence). There are 13 residues in the CDR3. The CDR3 nucleotides are TGTGCCAGTAGTACCTTAGCCCAAGAGACCCAGTACTTC. This encodes CASSTLAQETQYF.

J is TRBJ2-3 and V is TRBV5-1, with TRBD1 matching over 9 bases. V dropped 0 bases and J dropped 0; count of bases not matched to a gene: 2. CDR1 and CDR2 (germline): SGHRS, YFSETQ. This CDR3 is built from 16 residues. CDR3: CASSLGGQGSTDTQYF. DNA for the CDR3: TGCGCCAGCAGCTTGGGGGGACAGGGCAGCACAGATACGCAGTATTTT.

V gene TRBV6-2 or TRBV6-3 combines with J gene TRBJ1-4, with 8 bases lining up with TRBD1. The ends lost 6 bases at V and 2 bases at J; junction bases unmatched: 14. Germline V gene data show CDR1 as MNHEY and CDR2 as SVGEGT. The CDR3 covers 18 residues. The CDR3: CASSRGTGVTWTNEKLFF. DNA of the CDR3: TGTGCCAGCAGCCGCGGGACAGGAGTTACATGGACTAATGAAAAACTGTTTTTT.

CDR3 in amino acids: CASSLYRGGADTQYF. As DNA, the CDR3 is TGTGCCAGCAGCTTATACCGGGGGGGCGCAGATACGCAGTATTTT. V usage is TRBV7-8 and J usage is TRBJ2-3, with 8 bases lining up with TRBD2. The CDR3 length is 15 residues. The V segment lost 2 bases and the J segment 4 bases; nucleotides outside the gene matches: 5. Germline V gene data show CDR1 as SGHVS and CDR2 as FQNEAQ.

The rearrangement uses TRBV3-1 (or the pseudogene TRBV3-2) and TRBJ2-5; TRBD1 matches 9 bases. Germline loops: CDR1 LGHDT, CDR2 YNNKEL (reference sequence). CDR3 size: 15 residues. The trim removed 1 base at V and 1 base at J, leaving 1 base unmatched. CDR3 in amino acids: CASSQATGGQETQYF. CDR3 nucleotides: TGTGCCAGCAGCCAAGCGACAGGGGGCCAAGAGACCCAGTACTTC.

The rearrangement joins TRBV2 to TRBJ1-2; a possible D gene is TRBD1 (6 bases). CDR1 is SNHLY, CDR2 FYNNEI, per germline. Deletions cut 6 bases from V and 1 base from J, with 12 bases between. The CDR3 is 14 residues long. For the CDR3, the DNA is TGTGCCAGCAGCCGAGGAGGGGGTAACTATGGCTACACCTTC. Protein sequence: CASSRGGGNYGYTF.

The table lists this clone with a count of one. This chain uses TRBV27 with TRBJ1-6; perhaps TRBD1 as D (6 bases). Germline CDR1 reads MNHEY; CDR2 reads SMNVEV (reference sequence). V was trimmed by 6 bases and J by 7 bases, leaving 16 bases between them. The CDR3 length is 15 residues. CDR3 region: CASRAGAGLNSPLHF. The CDR3, as DNA: TGTGCCAGCAGGGCGGGGGCAGGCTTAAATTCACCCCTCCACTTT.

The rearrangement uses TRBV6-2 or TRBV6-3 and TRBJ2-3; D might be TRBD2 (6 bases). V lost 4 bases and J lost 3, with 11 bases in between. The CDR3 loop spans 14 amino acids. Germline lookup yields CDR1 MNHEY and CDR2 SVGEGT. This CDR3 is CASSSGGATDTQYF. The CDR3 DNA reads as TGTGCCAGCAGTTCTGGCGGGGCGACAGATACGCAGTATTTT.

As regards this clone: The same CDR3 also results from other DNA sequences found in this sample. The rearrangement joins TRBV5-4 to TRBJ1-1, with D tentatively TRBD1 (6 bases). V was trimmed by 0 bases and J by 1 base, leaving 7 bases between them. CDR1 and CDR2 (germline): SGHNT, YYREEE (reference sequence). The CDR3 consists of 14 residues. The CDR3 loop reads CASSLGGANTEAFF. CDR3 bases: TGTGCCAGCAGCTTGGGGGGGGCGAACACTGAAGCTTTCTTT. The full variable domain, with the rest looked up from reference TRBV5-4 and TRBJ1-1, is ETGVTQSPTHLIKTRGQQVTLRCSSQSGHNTVSWYQQALGQGPQFIFQYYREEENGRGNFPPRFSGLQFPNYSSELNVNALELDDSALYLCASSLGGANTEAFFGQGTRLTVV.

This clone has a single count. The chain couples TRBV30 to TRBJ2-1; D remains ambiguous. V dropped 0 bases and J dropped 12 bases, with 12 bases sitting between them. Germline values: CDR1 GTSNPN, CDR2 SVGIG (reference sequence). The length of the CDR3 is 12 residues. CDR3 DNA: TGTGCCTGGAGTGTGTCTACGGTAGGGCAGTTCTTC. Translation gives CAWSVSTVGQFF.

This chain joins TRBV19 and TRBJ1-5; no clear D gene. V shed 1 base and J shed 6 bases, with 7 bases lying between them. The CDR3 sequence is 13 residues long. CDR1 and CDR2 (germline): LNHDA, SQIVND (reference sequence). This CDR3 is CASSIGSSQPQHF. CDR3 DNA sequence: TGTGCCAGTAGTATAGGCAGTTCTCAGCCCCAGCATTTT.

The chain employs TRBV18 and TRBJ1-5; D is perhaps TRBD1 (5 bases). Deletions cut 3 bases from V and 9 bases from J, with 12 bases between. The CDR3 has 13 residues. The germline CDR1 and CDR2 sequences are KGHSH and LQKENI. CDR3 coding DNA: TGTGCCAGCTCACCTGACGGGGGTCTGCCCCAGCATTTT. Encoded protein: CASSPDGGLPQHF.

The chain has TRBV18 and TRBJ1-1, with D perhaps TRBD1 (5 bases). Trimming cost V 2 bases and J 2 bases, with 18 bases left between them. The germline CDR1 and CDR2 sequences are KGHSH and LQKENI. The CDR3 is 17 amino acids. The CDR3 DNA follows: TGTGCCAGCTCACCAAGCGTGGGGGTCGGAGTTAACACTGAAGCTTTCTTT. The encoded protein is CASSPSVGVGVNTEAFF.

The chain couples TRBV13 to TRBJ2-1; 8 bases match TRBD1. The CDR3 contains 18 residues. Germline trimming cut 1 base from V and 9 bases from J; bases unmatched to any gene: 17. Germline V gene sequence: CDR1 PRHDT, CDR2 FYEKMQ (reference sequence). CDR3 sequence (DNA): TGTGCCAGCAGCTTAGATCGAGGGGACAGGTTCGGTTATAGTGAGCAGTTCTTC. Translation: CASSLDRGDRFGYSEQFF.